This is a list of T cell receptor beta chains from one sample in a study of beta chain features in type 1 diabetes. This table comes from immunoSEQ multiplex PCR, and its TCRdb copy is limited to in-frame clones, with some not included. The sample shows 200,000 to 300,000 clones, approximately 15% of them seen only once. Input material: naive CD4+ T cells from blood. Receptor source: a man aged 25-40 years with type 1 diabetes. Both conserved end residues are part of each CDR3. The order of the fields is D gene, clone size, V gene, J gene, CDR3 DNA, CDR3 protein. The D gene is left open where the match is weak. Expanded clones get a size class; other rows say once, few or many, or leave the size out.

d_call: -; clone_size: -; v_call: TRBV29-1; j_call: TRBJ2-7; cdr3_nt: TGCAGCGTTGAAGGTCGGGCAGGGGCAGGGCAGTACTTC; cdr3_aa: CSVEGRAGAGQYF
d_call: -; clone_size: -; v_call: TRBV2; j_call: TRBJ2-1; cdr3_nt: TGTGCCAGCATCATCGGGACTCGGAATGAGCAGTTCTTC; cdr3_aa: CASIIGTRNEQFF
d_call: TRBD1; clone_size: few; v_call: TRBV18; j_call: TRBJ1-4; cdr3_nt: TGTGCCAGCTCCCCTAACAGGGGACTCGGGGAAAAACTGTTTTTT; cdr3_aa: CASSPNRGLGEKLFF
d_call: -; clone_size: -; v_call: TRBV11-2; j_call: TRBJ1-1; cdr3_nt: TGTGCCAGCAGCCCCCGGTTCAGGGGTGATACTGAAGCTTTCTTT; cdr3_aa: CASSPRFRGDTEAFF
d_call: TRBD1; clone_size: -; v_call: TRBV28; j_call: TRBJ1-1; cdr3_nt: TGTGCCAGCAGAAGTCTGAGGGCGGCAGGGGGTAAAGCTTTCTTT; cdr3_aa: CASRSLRAAGGKAFF
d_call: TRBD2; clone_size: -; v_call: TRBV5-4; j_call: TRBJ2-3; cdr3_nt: TGTGCCAGCAGCCCCCCCCGCTTAGCGGGGGACACAGATACGCAGTATTTT; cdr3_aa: CASSPPRLAGDTDTQYF
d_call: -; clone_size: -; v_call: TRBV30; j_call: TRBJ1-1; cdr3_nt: TGTGCCTGGGGAAGGGGTCCCCTAACTGAAGCTTTCTTT; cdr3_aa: CAWGRGPLTEAFF
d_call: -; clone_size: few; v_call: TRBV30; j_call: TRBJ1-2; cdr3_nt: TGTGCCTCGTCGGTCGATGGCTACACCTTC; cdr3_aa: CASSVDGYTF
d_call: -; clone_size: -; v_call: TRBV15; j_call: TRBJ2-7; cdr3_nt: TGTGCCACCAGCAGAAGAGGTGCAGTCTCCTACGAGCAGTACTTC; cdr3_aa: CATSRRGAVSYEQYF
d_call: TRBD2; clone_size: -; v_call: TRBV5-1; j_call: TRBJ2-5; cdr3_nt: TGCGCCAGCAGCTCCTTAGCGGGGGACCAAGAGACCCAGTACTTC; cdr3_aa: CASSSLAGDQETQYF
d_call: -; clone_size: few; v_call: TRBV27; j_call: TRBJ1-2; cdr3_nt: TGTGCCAGCAGTTTGAGGGGCGCGGGATATGGCTACACCTTC; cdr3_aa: CASSLRGAGYGYTF
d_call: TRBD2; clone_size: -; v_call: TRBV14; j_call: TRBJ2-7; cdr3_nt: TGTGCCAGCAGCCAAGACTACACGGCTAGCGGGGCCCACGAGCAGTACTTC; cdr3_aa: CASSQDYTASGAHEQYF
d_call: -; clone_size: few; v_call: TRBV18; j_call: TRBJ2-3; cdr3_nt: TGTGCCAGCTCACCACAGGGAGATGGTACGCAGTATTTT; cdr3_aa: CASSPQGDGTQYF
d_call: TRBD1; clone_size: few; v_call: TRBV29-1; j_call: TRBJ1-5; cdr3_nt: TGCAGCGTTCGGACAGGGGATAGCAATCAGCCCCAGCATTTT; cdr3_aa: CSVRTGDSNQPQHF
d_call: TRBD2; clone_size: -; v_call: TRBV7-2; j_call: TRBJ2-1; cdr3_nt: TGTGCCAGCAGCTTGGGACTAGCGGGCCACAATGAGCAGTTCTTC; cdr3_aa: CASSLGLAGHNEQFF
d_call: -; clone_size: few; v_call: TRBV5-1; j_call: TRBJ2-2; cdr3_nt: TGCGCCAGCAGCTTGGCCGGGGGCACCGGGGAGCTGTTTTTT; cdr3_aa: CASSLAGGTGELFF
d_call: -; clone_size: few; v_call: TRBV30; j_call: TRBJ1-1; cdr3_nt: TGTGCCTGGAGTCCCGGTGGGGCATTTAGGAACACTGAAGCTTTCTTT; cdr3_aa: CAWSPGGAFRNTEAFF
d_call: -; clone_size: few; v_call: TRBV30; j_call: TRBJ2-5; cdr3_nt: TGTGCCTGGAGTGTACGGGGGACCCAGTACTTC; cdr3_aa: CAWSVRGTQYF
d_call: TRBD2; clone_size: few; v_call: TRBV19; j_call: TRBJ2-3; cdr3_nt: TGTGCCAGTAGTTCACGCAGACTAGCGGGGAGGACCCGGAGCACAGATACGCAGTATTTT; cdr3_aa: CASSSRRLAGRTRSTDTQYF
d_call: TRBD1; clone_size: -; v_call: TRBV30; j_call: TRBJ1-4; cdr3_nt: TGTGCCTGGAGTGGGAGGGGGCCCTACGGGGAACTGTTTTTT; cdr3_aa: CAWSGRGPYGELFF
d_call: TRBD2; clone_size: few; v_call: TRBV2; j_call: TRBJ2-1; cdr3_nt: TGTGCCAGCAGATTGACTAGCGGGGGGTACGATGAGCAGTTCTTC; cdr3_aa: CASRLTSGGYDEQFF
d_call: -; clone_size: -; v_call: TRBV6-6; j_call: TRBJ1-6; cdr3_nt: TGTGCCACTTGGGGGACTCCTAAGGATAATTCACCCCTCCACTTT; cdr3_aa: CATWGTPKDNSPLHF
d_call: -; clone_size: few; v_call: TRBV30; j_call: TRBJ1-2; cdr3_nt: TGTGCCTGGAGTGTACTCGGCAGGGTTCCTAACTATGGCTACACCTTC; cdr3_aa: CAWSVLGRVPNYGYTF
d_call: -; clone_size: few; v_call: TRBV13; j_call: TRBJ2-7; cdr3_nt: TGTGCCAGCAGCTTAAAATCCTCCGTCGAGCAGTACTTC; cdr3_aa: CASSLKSSVEQYF